Presented here are 9 T cell receptor beta chains from one specimen sequenced in a study of OX40 agonist ivuxolimab in advanced cancers. Preparation of the library involved the immunoSEQ multiplex PCR assay. Sourced from immuneACCESS, this table was stored by TCRdb with only in-frame sequences that have V and J called. A share of the clones is absent; for the studies checked, an unresolved V gene accounts for under half, and the remainder has no known explanation. This sample is represented by around 100,000 clones; about nine tenths of them were singletons. Around 0.16% of the sample rests with the top ten. Sequenced here: CD4+ or CD8+ T cells sorted from blood, sampled in a trial of the OX40 agonist ivuxolimab. These receptors were obtained from an adult with an advanced solid tumor such as melanoma, head and neck, liver or kidney cancer.

This clone was detected only a few times. V is TRBV5-4 and J is TRBJ1-1, with no clear D. Germline loops: CDR1 SGHNT, CDR2 YYREEE (reference sequence). This CDR3 spans 15 amino acids. V lost 7 bases to trimming and J lost 3 bases, with 19 bases between them. The CDR3 bases are TGTGCCAGCCTACCCGAGTCTCGTGGGGACACTGAAGCTTTCTTT. Amino acids: CASLPESRGDTEAFF. Full variable domain (rest looked up from reference TRBV5-4 and TRBJ1-1): ETGVTQSPTHLIKTRGQQVTLRCSSQSGHNTVSWYQQALGQGPQFIFQYYREEENGRGNFPPRFSGLQFPNYSSELNVNALELDDSALYLCASLPESRGDTEAFFGQGTRLTVV.

The chain links TRBV30 to TRBJ2-2, with D perhaps matching TRBD2 (5 bases). The CDR3 has 15 amino acids. Germline CDR1 and CDR2: GTSNPN and SVGIG (reference sequence). V lost 4 bases and J 0 bases, leaving 12 bases between the germline ends. The CDR3 DNA follows: TGTGCCTGGAATCGCCGGACTTCGAACACCGGGGAGCTGTTTTTT. Its protein product is CAWNRRTSNTGELFF.

The V gene is TRBV13, the J gene TRBJ1-1, with 9 bases that match TRBD1. There are 18 residues in the CDR3. Trimming cost V 5 bases and J 0 bases; bases outside gene matches: 13. Germline values: CDR1 PRHDT, CDR2 FYEKMQ (reference sequence). CDR3 nucleotides: TGTGCCAGCAGCCCACCATGGTTGGACAGGGGAGTGAACACTGAAGCTTTCTTT. Amino acid sequence: CASSPPWLDRGVNTEAFF. The entire variable domain, with the rest obtained from reference TRBV13 and TRBJ1-1, is as follows: AAGVIQSPRHLIKEKRETATLKCYPIPRHDTVYWYQQGPGQDPQFLISFYEKMQSDKGSIPDRFSAQQFSDYHSELNMSSLELGDSALYFCASSPPWLDRGVNTEAFFGQGTRLTVV.

V gene TRBV19 combines with J gene TRBJ1-2, with D maybe TRBD1 (6 bases). The V end was cut by 6 bases, the J end by 2 bases, with 13 bases between. This CDR3 has 14 amino acids. Per germline, CDR1 LNHDA and CDR2 SQIVND (reference sequence). Written as DNA, the CDR3 is TGTGCCAGTAGACGTGGGACACAAAACTATGGCTACACCTTC. Translated, it gives CASRRGTQNYGYTF.

The V call is TRBV30, the J call TRBJ1-4; the D is unclear. Germline loops: CDR1 GTSNPN, CDR2 SVGIG (reference sequence). V lost 0 bases, J lost 5 bases, and 7 bases lay in between. The CDR3 loop spans 13 amino acids. In DNA, the CDR3 is TGTGCCTGGAGTGTGACCGGGAATGAAAAACTGTTTTTT. This translates into CAWSVTGNEKLFF. The whole variable domain, remainder taken from reference TRBV30 and TRBJ1-4, is SQTIHQWPATLVQPVGSPLSLECTVEGTSNPNLYWYRQAAGRGLQLLFYSVGIGQISSEVPQNLSASRPQDRQFILSSKKLLLSDSGFYLCAWSVTGNEKLFFGSGTQLSVL.

This chain links TRBV5-1 with TRBJ2-5; tentative D call: TRBD1 (5 bases). The CDR3 is 14 residues long. The germline V gene has CDR1 SGHRS and CDR2 YFSETQ. The V and J ends lost 2 bases and 3 bases respectively, with 11 bases between them. In DNA form, the CDR3 reads TGCGCCAGCAGCTTCTTGGACAATAAAGAGACCCAGTACTTC. It specifies CASSFLDNKETQYF.

This clone was seen more than once but under ten times. This chain joins TRBV29-1 and TRBJ1-4, with D tentatively TRBD1 (5 bases). The CDR3 contains 15 residues. In germline, CDR1 is SQVTM, CDR2 ANQGSEA. The V end lost 7 bases, the J end lost 1 base, and 16 bases lay between the germline ends. Written as DNA, the CDR3 is TGCAGCGCAAGGGGAGGGATGGGAACTAATGAAAAACTGTTTTTT. It translates to CSARGGMGTNEKLFF.

The genes are TRBV19 and TRBJ1-2, with unresolved D. V shed 8 bases and J shed 4 bases, with 11 bases lying between them. The CDR3 spans 12 residues. Looked up from germline, CDR1 is LNHDA and CDR2 is SQIVND (reference sequence). The CDR3 region is CASSIDAYGYTF. The CDR3 region has the DNA TGTGCCAGTTCGATTGATGCCTATGGCTACACCTTC.

V usage is TRBV6-1 and J usage is TRBJ2-7; TRBD2 is a possible D gene (6 bases). CDR1 MNHNS and CDR2 SASEGT come from the germline V gene. V lost 6 bases, J lost 2 bases, and 17 bases lay in between. The CDR3 consists of 15 residues. The DNA for the CDR3 is TGTGCCAGCAGCGCCAAGCTTGGGGGGACCTACGAGCAGTACTTC. Its protein product is CASSAKLGGTYEQYF.